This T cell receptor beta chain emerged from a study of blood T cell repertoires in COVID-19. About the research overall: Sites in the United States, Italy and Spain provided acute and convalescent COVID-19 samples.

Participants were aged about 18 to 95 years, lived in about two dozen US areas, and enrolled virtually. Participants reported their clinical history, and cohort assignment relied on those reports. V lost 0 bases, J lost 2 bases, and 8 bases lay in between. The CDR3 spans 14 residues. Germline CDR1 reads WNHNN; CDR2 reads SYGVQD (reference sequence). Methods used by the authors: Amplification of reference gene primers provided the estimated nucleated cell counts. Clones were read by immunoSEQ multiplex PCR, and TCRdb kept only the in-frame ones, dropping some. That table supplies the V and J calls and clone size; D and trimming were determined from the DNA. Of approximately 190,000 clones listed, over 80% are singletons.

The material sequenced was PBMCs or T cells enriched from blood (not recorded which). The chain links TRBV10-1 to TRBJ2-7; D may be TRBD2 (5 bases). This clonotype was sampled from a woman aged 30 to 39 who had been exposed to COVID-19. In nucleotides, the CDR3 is TGCGCCAGCAGTGAGTCCGGGGATACCTACGAGCAGTACTTC. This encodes CASSESGDTYEQYF.